This TCR beta chain is from a study of T cell changes during pregnancy in multiple sclerosis. The data were produced by immunoSEQ multiplex PCR, yet TCRdb's version contains in-frame clones alone and is incomplete. The data contain some 120,000 clones, 85% to 95% of them seen just once; the ten biggest clones take up 6.2%. The CDR3 is 14 residues long. Trimming pared 5 bases from V and 7 bases from J, leaving 15 bases between. Germline V gives CDR1 MNHEY, CDR2 SVGAGI. The chain couples TRBV6-5 to TRBJ1-5; D is unclear. The TCR sequence derives from a female donor with multiple sclerosis, enrolled in a pregnancy study. The material sequenced was peripheral blood, taken before pregnancy. The CDR3 is CASSETWGGQPQHF. The CDR3 DNA reads TGTGCCAGCAGTGAAACTTGGGGAGGACAGCCCCAGCATTTT.